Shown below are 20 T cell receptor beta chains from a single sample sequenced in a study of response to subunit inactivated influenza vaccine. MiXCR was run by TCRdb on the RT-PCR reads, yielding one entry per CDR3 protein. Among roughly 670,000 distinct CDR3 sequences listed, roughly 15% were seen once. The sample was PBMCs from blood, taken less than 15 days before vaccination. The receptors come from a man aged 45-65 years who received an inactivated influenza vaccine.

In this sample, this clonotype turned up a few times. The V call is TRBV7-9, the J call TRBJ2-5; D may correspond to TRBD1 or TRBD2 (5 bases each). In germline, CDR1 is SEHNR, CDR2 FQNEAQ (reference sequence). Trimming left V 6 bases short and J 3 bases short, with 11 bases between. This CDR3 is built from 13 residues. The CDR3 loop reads CASRGPNKETQYF. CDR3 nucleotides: TGTGCCAGCAGGGGACCGAATAAAGAGACCCAGTACTTC.

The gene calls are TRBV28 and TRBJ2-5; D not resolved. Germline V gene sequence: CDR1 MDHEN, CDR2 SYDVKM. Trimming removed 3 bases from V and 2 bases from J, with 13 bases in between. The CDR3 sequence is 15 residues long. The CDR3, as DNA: TGTGCCAGCAGTTTGGTCCCGGGCAGACAAGAGACCCAGTACTTC. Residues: CASSLVPGRQETQYF.

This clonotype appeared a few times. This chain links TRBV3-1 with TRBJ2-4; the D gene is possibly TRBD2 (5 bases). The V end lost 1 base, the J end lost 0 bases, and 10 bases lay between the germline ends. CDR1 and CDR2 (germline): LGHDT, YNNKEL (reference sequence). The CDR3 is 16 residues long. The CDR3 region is CASSQGGSLAKNIQYF. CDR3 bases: TGTGCCAGCAGCCAAGGAGGGTCTCTAGCCAAAAACATTCAGTACTTC.

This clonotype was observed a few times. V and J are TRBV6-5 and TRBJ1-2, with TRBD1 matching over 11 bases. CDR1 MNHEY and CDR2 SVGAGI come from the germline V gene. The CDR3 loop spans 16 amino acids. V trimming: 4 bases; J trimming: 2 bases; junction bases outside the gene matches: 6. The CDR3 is CASSFDRDRGNYGYTF. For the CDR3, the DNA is TGTGCCAGCAGTTTTGACCGGGACAGGGGGAACTATGGCTACACCTTC.

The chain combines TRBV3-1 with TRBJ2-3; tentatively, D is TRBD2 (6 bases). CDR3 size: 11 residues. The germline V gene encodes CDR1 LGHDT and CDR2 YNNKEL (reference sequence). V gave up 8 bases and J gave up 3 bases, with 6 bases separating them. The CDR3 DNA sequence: TGTGCCAGCGCGGGGACAGATACGCAGTATTTT. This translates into CASAGTDTQYF.

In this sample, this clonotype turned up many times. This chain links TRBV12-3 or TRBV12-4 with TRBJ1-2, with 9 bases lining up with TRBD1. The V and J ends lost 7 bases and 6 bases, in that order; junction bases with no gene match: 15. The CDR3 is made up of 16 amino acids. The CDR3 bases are TGTGCCAGCACCTTATGGCCGGCTGGGGACAGGGATGGCTACACCTTC. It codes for CASTLWPAGDRDGYTF.

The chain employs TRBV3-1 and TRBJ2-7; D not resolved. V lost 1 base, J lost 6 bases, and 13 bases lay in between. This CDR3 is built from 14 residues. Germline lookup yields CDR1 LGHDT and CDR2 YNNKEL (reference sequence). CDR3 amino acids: CASSQGQALGEQYF. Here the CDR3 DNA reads TGTGCCAGCAGCCAAGGTCAAGCGCTCGGCGAGCAGTACTTC.

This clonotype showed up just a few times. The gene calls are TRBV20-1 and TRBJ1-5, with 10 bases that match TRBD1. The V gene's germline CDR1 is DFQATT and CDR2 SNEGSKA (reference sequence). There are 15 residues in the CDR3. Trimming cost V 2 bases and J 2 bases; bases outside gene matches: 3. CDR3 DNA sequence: TGCAGTGCTAGACAGACAGGGGGCGGCAATCAGCCCCAGCATTTT. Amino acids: CSARQTGGGNQPQHF.

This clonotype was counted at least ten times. CDR3 coding DNA: TGCGCCAGCAGCAGACACACAGATACGCAGTATTTT. It yields the protein CASSRHTDTQYF. V gene TRBV10-1 combines with J gene TRBJ2-3; D gene ambiguous. CDR1 is WNHNN and CDR2 is SYGVQD in the germline V gene (reference sequence). Trimming removed 6 bases at V and 2 bases at J, with 6 bases between. CDR3 length: 12 residues.

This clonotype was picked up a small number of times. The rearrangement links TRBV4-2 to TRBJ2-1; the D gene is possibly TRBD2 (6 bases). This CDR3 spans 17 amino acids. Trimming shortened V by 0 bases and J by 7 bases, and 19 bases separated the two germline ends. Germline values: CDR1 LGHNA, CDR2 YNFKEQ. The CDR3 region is CASSQDLPPGARNEQFF. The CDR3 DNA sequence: TGTGCCAGCAGCCAAGACCTACCGCCGGGAGCGAGGAATGAGCAGTTCTTC.

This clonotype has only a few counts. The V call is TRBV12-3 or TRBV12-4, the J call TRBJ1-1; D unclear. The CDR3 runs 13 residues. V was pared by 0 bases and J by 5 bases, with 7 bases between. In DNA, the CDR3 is TGTGCCAGCAGTTTAGCTGTGGATACTGAAGCTTTCTTT. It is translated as CASSLAVDTEAFF.

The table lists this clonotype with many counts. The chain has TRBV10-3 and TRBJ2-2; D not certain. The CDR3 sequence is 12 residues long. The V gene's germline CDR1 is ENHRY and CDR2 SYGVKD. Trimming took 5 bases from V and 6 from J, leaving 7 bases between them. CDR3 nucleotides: TGTGCCATCAGTTATCGGCCCGGGGAGCTGTTTTTT. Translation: CAISYRPGELFF.

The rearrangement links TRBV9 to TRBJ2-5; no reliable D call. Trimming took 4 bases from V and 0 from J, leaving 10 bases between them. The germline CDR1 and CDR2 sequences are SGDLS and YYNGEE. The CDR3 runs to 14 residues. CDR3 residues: CASSPRTDQETQYF. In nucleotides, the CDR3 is TGTGCCAGCAGCCCCCGGACGGACCAAGAGACCCAGTACTTC.

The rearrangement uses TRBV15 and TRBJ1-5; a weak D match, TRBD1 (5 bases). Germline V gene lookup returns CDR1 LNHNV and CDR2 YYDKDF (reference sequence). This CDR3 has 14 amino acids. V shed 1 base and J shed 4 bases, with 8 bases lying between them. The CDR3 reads CATSRVGVNQPQHF. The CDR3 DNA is TGTGCCACCAGCAGAGTGGGGGTAAATCAGCCCCAGCATTTT. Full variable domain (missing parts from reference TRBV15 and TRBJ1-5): DAMVIQNPRYQVTQFGKPVTLSCSQTLNHNVMYWYQQKSSQAPKLLFHYYDKDFNNEADTPDNFQSRRPNTSFCFLDIRSPGLGDTAMYLCATSRVGVNQPQHFGDGTRLSIL.

CDR3: CASSFEAGGKNEQFF. The CDR3 DNA reads TGTGCCAGCAGTTTTGAGGCAGGGGGCAAGAATGAGCAGTTCTTC. This chain links TRBV28 with TRBJ2-1; 8 nucleotides line up with TRBD1. CDR3 length: 15 amino acids. Germline CDR1 and CDR2: MDHEN and SYDVKM. The V gene end was trimmed by 3 bases and the J gene end by 7 bases; junction bases not matched to a gene: 8.

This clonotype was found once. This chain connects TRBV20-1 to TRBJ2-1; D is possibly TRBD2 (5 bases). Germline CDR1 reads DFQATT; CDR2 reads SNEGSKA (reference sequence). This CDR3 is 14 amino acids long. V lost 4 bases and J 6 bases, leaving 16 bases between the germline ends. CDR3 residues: CSATGLGSTNEQFF. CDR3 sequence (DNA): TGCAGTGCTACTGGACTTGGGTCGACCAATGAGCAGTTCTTC.

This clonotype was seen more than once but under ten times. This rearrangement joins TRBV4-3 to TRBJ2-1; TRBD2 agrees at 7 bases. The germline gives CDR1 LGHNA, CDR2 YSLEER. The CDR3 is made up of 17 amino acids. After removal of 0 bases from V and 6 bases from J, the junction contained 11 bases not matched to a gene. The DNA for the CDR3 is TGCGCCAGCAGCCAAGAGGCGTTTCTGAGCGGGACCAATGAGCAGTTCTTC. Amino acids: CASSQEAFLSGTNEQFF.

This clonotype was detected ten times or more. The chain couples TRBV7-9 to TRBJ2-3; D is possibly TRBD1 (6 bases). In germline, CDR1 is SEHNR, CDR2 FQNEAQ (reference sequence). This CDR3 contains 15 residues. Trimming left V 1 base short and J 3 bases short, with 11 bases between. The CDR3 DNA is TGTGCCAGCAGCTTAGTCACAGGGTCGACAGATACGCAGTATTTT. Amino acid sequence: CASSLVTGSTDTQYF.

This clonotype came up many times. The CDR3 region is CASSATGGAGAFF. The CDR3 region has the DNA TGTGCCAGCAGTGCTACAGGGGGCGCGGGGGCTTTCTTT. J is TRBJ1-1 and V is TRBV28, with TRBD1 matching 9 bases. Germline V gives CDR1 MDHEN, CDR2 SYDVKM. Trimming took 5 bases from V and 11 from J; bases not matched to a gene: 9. This CDR3 region has 13 residues.

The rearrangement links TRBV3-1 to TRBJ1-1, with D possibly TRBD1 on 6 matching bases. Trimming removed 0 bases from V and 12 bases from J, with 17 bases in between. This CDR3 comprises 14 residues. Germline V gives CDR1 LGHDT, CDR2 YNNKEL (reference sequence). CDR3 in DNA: TGTGCCAGCAGCCAAGATAGCGGGGGGCGCACACCTTTCTTT. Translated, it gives CASSQDSGGRTPFF.